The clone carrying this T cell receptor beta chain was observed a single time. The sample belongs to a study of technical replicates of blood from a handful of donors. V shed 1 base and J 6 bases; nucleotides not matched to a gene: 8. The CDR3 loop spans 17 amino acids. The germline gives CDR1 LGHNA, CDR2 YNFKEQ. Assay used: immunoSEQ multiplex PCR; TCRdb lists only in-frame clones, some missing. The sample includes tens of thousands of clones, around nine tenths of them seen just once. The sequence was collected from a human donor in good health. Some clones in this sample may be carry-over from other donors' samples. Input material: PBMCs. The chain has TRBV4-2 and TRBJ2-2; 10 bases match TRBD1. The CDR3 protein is CASSQAGDRGRAGELFF. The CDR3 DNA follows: TGTGCCAGCAGCCAAGCCGGCGACAGGGGGCGTGCCGGGGAGCTGTTTTTT.